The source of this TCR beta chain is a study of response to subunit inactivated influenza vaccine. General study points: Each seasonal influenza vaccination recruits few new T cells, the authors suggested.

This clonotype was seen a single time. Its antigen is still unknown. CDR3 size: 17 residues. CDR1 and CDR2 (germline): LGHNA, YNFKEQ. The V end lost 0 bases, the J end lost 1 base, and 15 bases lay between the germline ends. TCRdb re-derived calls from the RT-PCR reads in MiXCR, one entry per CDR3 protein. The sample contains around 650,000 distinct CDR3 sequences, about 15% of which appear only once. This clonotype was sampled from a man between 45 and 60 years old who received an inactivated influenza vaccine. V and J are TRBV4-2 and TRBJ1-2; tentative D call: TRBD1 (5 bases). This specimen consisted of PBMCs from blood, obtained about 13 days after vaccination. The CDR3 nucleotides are TGTGCCAGCAGCCAAGACCTTCGACAGCACGATAACTATGGCTACACCTTC. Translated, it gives CASSQDLRQHDNYGYTF.